This T cell receptor (beta chain) was sequenced in a study of naive and memory T cell subsets. Study outcomes and limitations: Over 85% of naive TCR sequences appeared only once after error correction, unlike memory subsets. Each distinct alpha or beta sequence counts as one clonotype.

Notes on this clonotype: What it recognizes is unknown.

Two oligonucleotides, mixed equimolar, formed the beta constant-region primer covering TRBC1 and TRBC2. Ligated cDNA was amplified by four rounds of PCR with nested alpha and beta constant-region primers and SP2. Each CDR3 protein is one row after TCRdb ran MiXCR on the UMI-ligation and nested PCR reads. This sample yields roughly 130,000 distinct CDR3 sequences, of which 30% to 45% are seen a single time; approximately 0.9% belongs to the top ten. CDR1 is KGHDR and CDR2 is SFDVKD in the germline V gene. V lost 2 bases to trimming and J lost 5 bases, with 14 bases between them. This CDR3 comprises 15 residues.

This TCR derives from a human donor in good health. V usage is TRBV24-1 and J usage is TRBJ2-5, with a weak D call TRBD1 (7 bases). The sequencing sample was made of central memory CD4+ T cells from blood. CDR3: CATSDSRQGGETQYF. CDR3 in DNA: TGTGCCACCAGTGATTCCCGACAGGGAGGTGAGACCCAGTACTTC.